One TCR beta chain is described in this entry. Selection for sequencing was limited to patients who had shown CD8+CD57+ cell expansion by flow cytometry. Every patient was diagnosed with severe acquired aplastic anemia. Template material for TCR beta VDJ and CDR3 profiling consisted of genomic DNA. TCRdb ran MiXCR on the reads and lists one entry per CDR3 protein. The sample gives under 200,000 distinct CDR3 sequences, over 40% of which show up once; around 2% is in the top ten. This sample is drawn from a study of CD8+CD57+ T cells in acquired aplastic anemia. Overall study context: Across the sorted CD4+ and CD8+ cells, DNA amounts averaged roughly 3.5 ug.

The CDR3 has 14 amino acids. The germline CDR1 and CDR2 sequences are SGHVS and FQNEAQ. Deletions cut 2 bases from V and 0 bases from J, with 7 bases between. The sequence derives from a human donor with aplastic anemia. The sequenced material came from sorted CD4+, CD8+, or CD8+CD57+ T cells (not recorded which) from PBMCs. V and J are TRBV7-8 and TRBJ2-5; tentatively, D is TRBD1 (5 bases). CDR3 in amino acids: CASSLRTNQETQYF. The CDR3 nucleotides are TGTGCCAGCAGCTTAAGGACAAACCAAGAGACCCAGTACTTC. Full variable domain (rest looked up from reference TRBV7-8 and TRBJ2-5): GAGVSQSPRYKVAKRGQDVALRCDPISGHVSLFWYQQALGQGPEFLTYFQNEAQLDKSGLPSDRFFAERPEGSVSTLKIQRTQQEDSAVYLCASSLRTNQETQYFGPGTRLLVL.